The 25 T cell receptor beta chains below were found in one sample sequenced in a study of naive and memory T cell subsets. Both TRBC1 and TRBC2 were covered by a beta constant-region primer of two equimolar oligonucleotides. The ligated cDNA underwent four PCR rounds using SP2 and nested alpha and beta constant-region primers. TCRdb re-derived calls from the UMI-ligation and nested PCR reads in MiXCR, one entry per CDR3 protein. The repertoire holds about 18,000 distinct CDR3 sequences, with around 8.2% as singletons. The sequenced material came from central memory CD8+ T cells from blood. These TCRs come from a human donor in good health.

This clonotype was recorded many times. DNA for the CDR3: TGTGCCAGCAGCGGGGGGACTAGCGGGGTGTACGAGCAGTACTTC. The encoded protein is CASSGGTSGVYEQYF. The J gene is TRBJ2-7, the V gene TRBV13, with 13 bases identical to TRBD2. Germline CDR1 reads PRHDT; CDR2 reads FYEKMQ (reference sequence). This CDR3 spans 15 amino acids. J was trimmed by 4 bases and V by 5 bases; bases with no gene match: 5. Supplemented by reference TRBV13 and TRBJ2-7, the full variable domain reads AAGVIQSPRHLIKEKRETATLKCYPIPRHDTVYWYQQGPGQDPQFLISFYEKMQSDKGSIPDRFSAQQFSDYHSELNMSSLELGDSALYFCASSGGTSGVYEQYFGPGTRLTVT.

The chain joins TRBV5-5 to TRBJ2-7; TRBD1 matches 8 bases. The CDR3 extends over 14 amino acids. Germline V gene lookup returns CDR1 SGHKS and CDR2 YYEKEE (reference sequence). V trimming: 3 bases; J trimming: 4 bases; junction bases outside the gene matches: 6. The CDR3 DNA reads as TGTGCCAGCAGCTCGGACAGGGATATTTACGAGCAGTACTTC. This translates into CASSSDRDIYEQYF. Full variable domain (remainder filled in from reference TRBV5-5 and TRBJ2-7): DAGVTQSPTHLIKTRGQQVTLRCSPISGHKSVSWYQQVLGQGPQFIFQYYEKEERGRGNFPDRFSARQFPNYSSELNVNALLLGDSALYLCASSSDRDIYEQYFGPGTRLTVT.

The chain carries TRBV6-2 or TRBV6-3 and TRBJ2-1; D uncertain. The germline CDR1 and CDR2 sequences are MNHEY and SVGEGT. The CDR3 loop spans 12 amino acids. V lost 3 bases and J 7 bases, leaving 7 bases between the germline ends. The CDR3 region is CASSYLGNEQFF. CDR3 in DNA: TGTGCCAGCAGTTATTTGGGGAATGAGCAGTTCTTC.

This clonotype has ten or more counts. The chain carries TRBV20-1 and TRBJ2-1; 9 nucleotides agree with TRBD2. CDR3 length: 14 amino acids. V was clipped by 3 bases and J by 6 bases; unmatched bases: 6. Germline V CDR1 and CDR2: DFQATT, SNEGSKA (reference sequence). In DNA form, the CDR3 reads TGCAGTGCTAGCCCGGGACTAGCCTTCAATGAGCAGTTCTTC. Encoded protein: CSASPGLAFNEQFF.

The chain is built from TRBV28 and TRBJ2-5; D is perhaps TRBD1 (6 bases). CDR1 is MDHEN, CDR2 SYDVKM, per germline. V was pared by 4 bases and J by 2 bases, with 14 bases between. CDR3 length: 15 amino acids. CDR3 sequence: CASSSHQGIQETQYF. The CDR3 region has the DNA TGTGCCAGCAGTTCTCACCAGGGGATTCAAGAGACCCAGTACTTC.

CDR3 DNA sequence: TGTGCCACCAGCAGAGATATCTCAGATACGCAGTATTTT. Residues: CATSRDISDTQYF. The gene calls are TRBV15 and TRBJ2-3; D is ambiguous. Germline loops: CDR1 LNHNV, CDR2 YYDKDF (reference sequence). V shed 0 bases and J shed 4 bases, with 5 bases lying between them. The CDR3 consists of 13 residues.

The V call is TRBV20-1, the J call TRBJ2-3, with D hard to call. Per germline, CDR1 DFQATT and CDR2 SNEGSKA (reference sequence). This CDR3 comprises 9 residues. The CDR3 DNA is TGCAGATCAGGAGATACGCAGTATTTT. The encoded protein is CRSGDTQYF.

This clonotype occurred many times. DNA for the CDR3: TGCAGTGCTAGTGGGCAGGAGAACACTGAAGCTTTCTTT. Amino acid sequence: CSASGQENTEAFF. This chain connects TRBV20-1 to TRBJ1-1; D is ambiguous. This CDR3 comprises 13 residues. Trimming stripped 3 bases from V and 1 base from J, with 9 bases between. Per the germline V gene, CDR1 is DFQATT and CDR2 is SNEGSKA (reference sequence).

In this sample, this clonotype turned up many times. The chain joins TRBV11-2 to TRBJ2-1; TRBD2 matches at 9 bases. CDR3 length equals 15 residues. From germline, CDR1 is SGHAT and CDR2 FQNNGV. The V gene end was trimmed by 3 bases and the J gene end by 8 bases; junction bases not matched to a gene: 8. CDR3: CASSFRSGRSDEQFF. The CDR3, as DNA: TGTGCCAGCAGCTTCCGGAGCGGGAGGAGCGATGAGCAGTTCTTC.

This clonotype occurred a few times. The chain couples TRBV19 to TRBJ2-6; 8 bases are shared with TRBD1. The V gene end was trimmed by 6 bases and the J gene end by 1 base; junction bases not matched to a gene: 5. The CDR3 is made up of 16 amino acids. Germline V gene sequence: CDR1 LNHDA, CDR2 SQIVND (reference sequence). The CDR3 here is CASSDRGGSGANVLTF. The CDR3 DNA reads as TGTGCCAGTAGCGACAGGGGCGGGTCTGGGGCCAACGTCCTGACTTTC.

CDR3 protein: CASSLMTGWIAFF. Here the CDR3 DNA reads TGTGCCAGCAGCCTAATGACAGGGTGGATAGCTTTCTTT. This chain uses TRBV7-2 with TRBJ1-1; 7 bases fit TRBD1. The V and J ends lost 5 bases and 10 bases, in that order; junction bases with no gene match: 10. The CDR3 loop spans 13 amino acids. Germline V gene sequence: CDR1 SGHTA, CDR2 FQGNSA.

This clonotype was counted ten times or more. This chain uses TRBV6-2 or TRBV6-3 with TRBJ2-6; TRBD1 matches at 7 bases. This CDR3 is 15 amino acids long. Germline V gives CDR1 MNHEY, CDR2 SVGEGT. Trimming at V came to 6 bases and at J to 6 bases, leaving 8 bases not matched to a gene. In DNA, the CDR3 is TGTGCCAGCAGGACAGGGCGCGAGGAGGCCAACGTCCTGACTTTC. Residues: CASRTGREEANVLTF.

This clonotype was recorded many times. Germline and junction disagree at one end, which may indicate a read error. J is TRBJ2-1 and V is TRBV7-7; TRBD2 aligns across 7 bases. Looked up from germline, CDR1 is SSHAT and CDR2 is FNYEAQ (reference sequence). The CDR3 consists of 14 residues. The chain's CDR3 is CASSPRDYPYEQFF. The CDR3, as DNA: TGTGCTAGCAGCCCCCGGGACTACCCCTATGAGCAGTTCTTC.

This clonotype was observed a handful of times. The CDR3: CASSRPGRQETQYF. CDR3 sequence (DNA): TGTGCCAGCAGCAGGCCGGGTAGGCAAGAGACCCAGTACTTC. V and J are TRBV7-9 and TRBJ2-5; D remains ambiguous. V was pared by 5 bases and J by 2 bases, with 12 bases between. This CDR3 region has 14 residues. Germline V gene lookup returns CDR1 SEHNR and CDR2 FQNEAQ (reference sequence).

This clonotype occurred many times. The DNA of the CDR3 is TGCAGTGCTTTCGATCAGGGGCCTGAAGCTTTCTTT. Amino acids: CSAFDQGPEAFF. The genes are TRBV20-1 and TRBJ1-1; tentative D call: TRBD1 (6 bases). The CDR3 is 12 amino acids. The ends were cut back, 5 bases at V and 6 bases at J, with 13 bases in the middle. Germline V gene sequence: CDR1 DFQATT, CDR2 SNEGSKA (reference sequence).

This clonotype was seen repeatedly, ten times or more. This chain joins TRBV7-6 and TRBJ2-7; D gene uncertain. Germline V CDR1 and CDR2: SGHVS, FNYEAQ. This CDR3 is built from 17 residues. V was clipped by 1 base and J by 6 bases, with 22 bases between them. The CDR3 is CASSLVGTPVGLFEQYF. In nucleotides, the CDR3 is TGTGCCAGCAGCTTAGTCGGAACCCCGGTTGGATTGTTCGAGCAGTACTTC.

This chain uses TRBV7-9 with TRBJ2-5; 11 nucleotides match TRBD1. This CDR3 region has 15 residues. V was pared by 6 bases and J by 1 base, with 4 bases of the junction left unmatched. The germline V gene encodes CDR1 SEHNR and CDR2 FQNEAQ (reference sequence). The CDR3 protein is CASSRGQGAQETQYF. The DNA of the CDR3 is TGTGCCAGCAGTCGAGGACAGGGGGCCCAAGAGACCCAGTACTTC.

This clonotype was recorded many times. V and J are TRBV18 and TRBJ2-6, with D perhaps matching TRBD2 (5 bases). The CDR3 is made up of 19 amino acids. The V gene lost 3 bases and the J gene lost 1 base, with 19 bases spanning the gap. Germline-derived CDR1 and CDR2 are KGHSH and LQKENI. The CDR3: CASSPDSPVKISGANVLTF. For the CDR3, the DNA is TGTGCCAGCTCACCGGACTCCCCGGTGAAGATATCTGGGGCCAACGTCCTGACTTTC. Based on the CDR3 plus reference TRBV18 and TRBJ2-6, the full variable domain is NAGVMQNPRHLVRRRGQEARLRCSPMKGHSHVYWYRQLPEEGLKFMVYLQKENIIDESGMPKERFSAEFPKEGPSILRIQQVVRGDSAAYFCASSPDSPVKISGANVLTFGAGSRLTVL.

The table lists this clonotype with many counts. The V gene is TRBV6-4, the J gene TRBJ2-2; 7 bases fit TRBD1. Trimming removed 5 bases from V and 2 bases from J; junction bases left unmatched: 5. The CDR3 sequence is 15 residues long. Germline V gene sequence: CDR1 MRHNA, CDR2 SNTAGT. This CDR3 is CASSMGTDNTGELFF. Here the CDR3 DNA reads TGTGCCAGCAGTATGGGGACAGATAACACCGGGGAGCTGTTTTTT.

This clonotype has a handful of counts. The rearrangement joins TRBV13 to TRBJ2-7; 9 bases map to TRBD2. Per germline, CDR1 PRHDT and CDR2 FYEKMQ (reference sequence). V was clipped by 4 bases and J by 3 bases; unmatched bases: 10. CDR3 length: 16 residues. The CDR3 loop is CASSSARSGSNYEQYF. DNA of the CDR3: TGTGCCAGCAGCTCAGCGCGTAGCGGGAGTAACTACGAGCAGTACTTC.

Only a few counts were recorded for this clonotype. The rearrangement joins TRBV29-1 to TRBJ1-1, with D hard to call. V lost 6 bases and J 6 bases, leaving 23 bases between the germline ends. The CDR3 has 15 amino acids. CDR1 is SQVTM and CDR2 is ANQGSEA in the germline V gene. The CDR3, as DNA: TGCAGCGTCCCTCCTACGGACCTGAGTTTGCCTGAAGCTTTCTTT. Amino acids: CSVPPTDLSLPEAFF.

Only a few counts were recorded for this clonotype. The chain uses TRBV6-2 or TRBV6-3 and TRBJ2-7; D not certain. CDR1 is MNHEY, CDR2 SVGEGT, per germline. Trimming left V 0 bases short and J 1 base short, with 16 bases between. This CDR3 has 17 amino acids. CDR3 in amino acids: CASSYSSTNWKSYEQYF. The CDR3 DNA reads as TGTGCCAGCAGTTACTCGAGCACCAACTGGAAATCCTACGAGCAGTACTTC.

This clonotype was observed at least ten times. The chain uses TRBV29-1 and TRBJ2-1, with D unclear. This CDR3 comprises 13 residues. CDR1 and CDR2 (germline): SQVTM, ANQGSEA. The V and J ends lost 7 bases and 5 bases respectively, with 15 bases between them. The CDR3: CSDDGSNDNEQFF. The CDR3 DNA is TGCAGCGACGACGGTAGTAACGACAATGAGCAGTTCTTC.

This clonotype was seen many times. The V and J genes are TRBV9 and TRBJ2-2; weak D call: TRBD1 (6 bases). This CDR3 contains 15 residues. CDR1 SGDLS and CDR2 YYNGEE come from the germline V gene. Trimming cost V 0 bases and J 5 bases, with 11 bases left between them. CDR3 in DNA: TGTGCCAGCAGCGTAGAACAGGGCAGGACCGGGGAGCTGTTTTTT. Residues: CASSVEQGRTGELFF.

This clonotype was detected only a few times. The CDR3 here is CASSQSNRVEEQFF. CDR3 sequence (DNA): TGCGCCAGCAGCCAGAGTAACAGGGTTGAGGAGCAGTTCTTC. The chain uses TRBV4-1 and TRBJ2-1; D is possibly TRBD1 (6 bases). The germline gives CDR1 MGHRA, CDR2 YSYEKL. The CDR3 spans 14 residues. V was trimmed by 3 bases and J by 10 bases, leaving 16 bases between them.